This TCR beta chain appears in the sequencing data of a study of regulatory T cells in long-lasting Graves disease. Overall study: Newly diagnosed Graves' patients had taken antithyroid drugs under 3 months.

Arm-PCR of CDR3 regions and iRepertoire HTBI primers were used to build TCR beta libraries. TCRdb reanalysed the multiplex PCR reads using MiXCR and keeps one entry per CDR3 protein. The data show approximately 560,000 distinct CDR3 sequences, around 16% seen once. The sample holds a few counts of this clonotype. Germline-derived CDR1 and CDR2 are MNHNS and SASEGT. This CDR3 has 14 residues. J gave up 0 bases and V 7 bases, and 3 bases lay outside the gene matches. Indicated time point: newly diagnosed GD, antithyroid drugs for less than 3 months. Generation of the TCR library employed RNA extracted from PBMCs. Xi'an, China, was home to the endocrinology department that provided patients. The sample also formed part of further work on T cells in Graves' hyperthyroidism and ophthalmopathy.

The sequence was collected from a man aged 18-30 years with Graves disease. The genes are TRBV6-1 and TRBJ2-1; 7 positions agree with TRBD2. The sample here was peripheral blood mononuclear cells (PBMCs), taken at new diagnosis, from a patient treated with antithyroid drugs. The CDR3 DNA sequence: TGTGCCAGCAATCGACTAGCCTCCTACAATGAGCAGTTCTTC. It encodes CASNRLASYNEQFF.